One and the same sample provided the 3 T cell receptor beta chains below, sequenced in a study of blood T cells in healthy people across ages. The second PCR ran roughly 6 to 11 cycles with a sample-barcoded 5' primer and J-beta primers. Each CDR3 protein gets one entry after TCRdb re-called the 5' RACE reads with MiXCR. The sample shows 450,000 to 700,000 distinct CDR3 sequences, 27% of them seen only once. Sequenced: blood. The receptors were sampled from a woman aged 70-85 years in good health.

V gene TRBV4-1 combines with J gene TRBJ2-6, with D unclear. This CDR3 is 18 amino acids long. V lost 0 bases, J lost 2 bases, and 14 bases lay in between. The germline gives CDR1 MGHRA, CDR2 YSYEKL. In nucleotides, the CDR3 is TGCGCCAGCAGCCAAGATTTAGTGGGGTATGCTGGGGCCAACGTCCTGACTTTC. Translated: CASSQDLVGYAGANVLTF.

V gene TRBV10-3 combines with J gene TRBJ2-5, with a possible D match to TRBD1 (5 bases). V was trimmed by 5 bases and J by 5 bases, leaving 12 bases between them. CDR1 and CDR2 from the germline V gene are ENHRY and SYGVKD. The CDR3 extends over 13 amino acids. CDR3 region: CAISSPPGETQYF. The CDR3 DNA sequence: TGTGCCATCAGTTCCCCCCCAGGGGAGACCCAGTACTTC.

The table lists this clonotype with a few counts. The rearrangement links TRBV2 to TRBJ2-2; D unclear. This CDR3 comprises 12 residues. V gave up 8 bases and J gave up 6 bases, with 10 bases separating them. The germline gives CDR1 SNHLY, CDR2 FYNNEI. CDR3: CASLRAAGELFF. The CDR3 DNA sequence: TGTGCCAGCTTAAGGGCGGCCGGGGAGCTGTTTTTT.